This TCR beta chain was sequenced in a study of beta chain features in type 1 diabetes. TCRB transcripts that were expressed got sequenced, as all of the isolated RNA had been reverse transcribed. Data came from immunoSEQ multiplex PCR; TCRdb stores just in-frame clones and leaves some out. The sample holds almost 350,000 clones, 15% to 20% seen once. Isolation of CD4+ naive, central memory, regulatory and stem cell-like memory cells was achieved by sorting via CD45RO/CCR7/CD25/CD127/CD95/CD27. This clone was recorded a few times. Germline CDR1 reads SQVTM; CDR2 reads ANQGSEA. CDR3 length equals 12 residues. V gave up 7 bases and J gave up 1 base; unmatched junction bases: 2.

Material: naive CD4+ T cells from blood. The chain combines TRBV29-1 with TRBJ1-1, with 8 bases matching TRBD1. This TCR derives from a woman between 18 and 29 years old in good health. The CDR3 protein is CSEGTGNTEAFF. CDR3 in DNA: TGCAGCGAGGGGACAGGGAACACTGAAGCTTTCTTT.